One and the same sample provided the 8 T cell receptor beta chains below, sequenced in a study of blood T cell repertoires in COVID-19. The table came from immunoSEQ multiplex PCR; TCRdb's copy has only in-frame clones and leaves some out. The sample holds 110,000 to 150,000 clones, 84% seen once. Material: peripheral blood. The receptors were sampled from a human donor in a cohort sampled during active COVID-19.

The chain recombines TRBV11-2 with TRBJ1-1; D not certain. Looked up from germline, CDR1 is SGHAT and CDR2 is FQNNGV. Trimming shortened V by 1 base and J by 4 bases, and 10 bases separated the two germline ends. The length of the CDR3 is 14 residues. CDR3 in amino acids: CASSLVSSGTEAFF. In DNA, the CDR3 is TGTGCCAGCAGCTTAGTGTCAAGCGGCACTGAAGCTTTCTTT.

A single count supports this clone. Written as DNA, the CDR3 is TGTGCCAGCAGCGACGGGACAGACAATCAGCCCCAGCATTTT. Encoded protein: CASSDGTDNQPQHF. The genes are TRBV9 and TRBJ1-5; 7 bases are shared with TRBD1. This CDR3 is 14 amino acids long. Germline V gene data show CDR1 as SGDLS and CDR2 as YYNGEE. The J segment lost 3 bases and the V segment lost 3 bases, leaving 3 bases of the junction unmatched.

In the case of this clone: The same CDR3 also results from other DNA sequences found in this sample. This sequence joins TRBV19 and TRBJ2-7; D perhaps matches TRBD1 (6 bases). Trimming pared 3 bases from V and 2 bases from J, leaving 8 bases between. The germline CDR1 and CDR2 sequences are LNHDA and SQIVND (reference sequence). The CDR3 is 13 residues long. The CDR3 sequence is CASSIAGAYEQYF. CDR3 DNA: TGTGCCAGTAGTATCGCAGGGGCCTACGAGCAGTACTTC. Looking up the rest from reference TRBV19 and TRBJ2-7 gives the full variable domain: DGGITQSPKYLFRKEGQNVTLSCEQNLNHDAMYWYRQDPGQGLRLIYYSQIVNDFQKGDIAEGYSVSREKKESFPLTVTSAQKNPTAFYLCASSIAGAYEQYFGPGTRLTVT.

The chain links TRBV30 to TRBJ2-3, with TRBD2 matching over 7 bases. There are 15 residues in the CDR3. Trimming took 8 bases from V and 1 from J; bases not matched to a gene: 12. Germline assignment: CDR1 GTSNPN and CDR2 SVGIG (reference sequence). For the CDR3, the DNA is TGTGCCGTTGACCGAGGGACTATCCGCACAGATACGCAGTATTTT. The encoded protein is CAVDRGTIRTDTQYF.

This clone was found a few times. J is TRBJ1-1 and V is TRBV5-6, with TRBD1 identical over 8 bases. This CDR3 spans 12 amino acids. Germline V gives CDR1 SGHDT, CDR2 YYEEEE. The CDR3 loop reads CATGTGNTEAFF. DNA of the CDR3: TGTGCGACAGGGACAGGGAACACTGAAGCTTTCTTT.

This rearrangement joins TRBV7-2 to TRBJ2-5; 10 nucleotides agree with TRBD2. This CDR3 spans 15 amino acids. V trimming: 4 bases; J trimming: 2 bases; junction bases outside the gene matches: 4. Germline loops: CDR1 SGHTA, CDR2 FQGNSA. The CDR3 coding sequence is TGTGCCAGCAGCTACCAAGCGGGAGGGCAAGAGACCCAGTACTTC. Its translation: CASSYQAGGQETQYF.

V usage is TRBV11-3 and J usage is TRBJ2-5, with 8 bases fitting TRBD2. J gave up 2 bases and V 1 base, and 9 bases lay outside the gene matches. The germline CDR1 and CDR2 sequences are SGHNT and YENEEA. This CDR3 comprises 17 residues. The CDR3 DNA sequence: TGTGCCAGCAGCTTAGGTCTCATTAGCGGGGAACAAGAGACCCAGTACTTC. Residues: CASSLGLISGEQETQYF.

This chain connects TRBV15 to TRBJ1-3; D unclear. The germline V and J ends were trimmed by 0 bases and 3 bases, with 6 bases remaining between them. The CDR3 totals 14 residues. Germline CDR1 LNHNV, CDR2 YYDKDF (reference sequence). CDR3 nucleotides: TGTGCCACCAGCAGAGACAGAATTGGAAACACCATATATTTT. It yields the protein CATSRDRIGNTIYF. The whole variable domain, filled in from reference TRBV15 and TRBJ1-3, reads DAMVIQNPRYQVTQFGKPVTLSCSQTLNHNVMYWYQQKSSQAPKLLFHYYDKDFNNEADTPDNFQSRRPNTSFCFLDIRSPGLGDTAMYLCATSRDRIGNTIYFGEGSWLTVV.